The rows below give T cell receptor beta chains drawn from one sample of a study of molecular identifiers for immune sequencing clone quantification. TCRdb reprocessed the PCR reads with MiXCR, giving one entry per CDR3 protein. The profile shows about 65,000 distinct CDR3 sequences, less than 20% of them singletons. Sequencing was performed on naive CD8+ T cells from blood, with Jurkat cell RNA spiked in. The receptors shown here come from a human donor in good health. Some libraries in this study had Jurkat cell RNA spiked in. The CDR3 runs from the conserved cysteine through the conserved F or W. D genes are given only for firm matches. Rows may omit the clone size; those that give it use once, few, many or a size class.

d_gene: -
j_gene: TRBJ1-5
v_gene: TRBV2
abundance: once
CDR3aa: CASTWSENQPQHF
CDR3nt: TGTGCCAGCACGTGGTCAGAGAATCAGCCCCAGCATTTT

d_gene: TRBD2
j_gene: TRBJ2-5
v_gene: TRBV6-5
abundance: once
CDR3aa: CASRNGLALMQYF
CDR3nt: TGTGCCAGCAGGAACGGACTAGCCTTAATGCAGTACTTC

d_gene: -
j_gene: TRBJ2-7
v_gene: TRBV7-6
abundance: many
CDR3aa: CASRPTIDWTYEQYF
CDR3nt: TGTGCCAGCAGGCCAACAATCGACTGGACCTACGAGCAGTACTTC

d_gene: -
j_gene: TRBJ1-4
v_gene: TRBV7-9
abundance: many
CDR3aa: CASSSASSGEKLFF
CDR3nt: TGTGCCAGCAGCTCCGCTAGCTCCGGGGAAAAACTGTTTTTT

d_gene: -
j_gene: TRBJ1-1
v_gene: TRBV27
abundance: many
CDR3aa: CASSGTGYTEAFF
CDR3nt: TGTGCCAGCAGTGGAACAGGATACACTGAAGCTTTCTTT

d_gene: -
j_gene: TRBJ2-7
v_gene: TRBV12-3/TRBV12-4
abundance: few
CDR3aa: CASRSSGNYEQYF
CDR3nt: TGTGCCAGCAGAAGTAGCGGAAACTACGAGCAGTACTTC

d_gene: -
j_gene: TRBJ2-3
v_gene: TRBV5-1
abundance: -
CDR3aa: CASSTIRAGSGTDTQYF
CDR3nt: TGCGCCAGCAGCACCATAAGGGCGGGGTCGGGCACAGATACGCAGTATTTT

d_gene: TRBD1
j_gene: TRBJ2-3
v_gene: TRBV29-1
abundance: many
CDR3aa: CSVRTGTSTDTQYF
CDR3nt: TGCAGCGTCCGGACAGGAACTAGCACAGATACGCAGTATTTT

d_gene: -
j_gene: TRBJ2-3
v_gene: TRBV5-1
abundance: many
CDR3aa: CASSLFRQEGDTQYF
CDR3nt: TGCGCCAGCAGCTTGTTTCGGCAGGAGGGAGATACGCAGTATTTT

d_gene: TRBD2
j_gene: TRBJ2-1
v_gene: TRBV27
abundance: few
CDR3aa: CASSLDLAGGNEQFF
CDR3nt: TGTGCCAGCAGTTTAGACCTAGCGGGAGGCAATGAGCAGTTCTTC

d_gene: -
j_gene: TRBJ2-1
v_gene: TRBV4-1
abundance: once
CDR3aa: CASGITEGTSSYNEQFF
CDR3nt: TGCGCCAGCGGTATAACGGAGGGCACGAGCTCTTACAATGAGCAGTTCTTC

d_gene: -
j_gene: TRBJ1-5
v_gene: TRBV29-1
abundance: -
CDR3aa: CSVGETSGSLDTQHF
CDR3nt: TGCAGCGTTGGGGAGACTAGCGGGAGTTTAGATACGCAGCATTTT

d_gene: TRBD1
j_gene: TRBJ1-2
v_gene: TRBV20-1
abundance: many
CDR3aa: CSARLDRGAYGYTF
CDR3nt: TGCAGTGCTAGACTGGACAGGGGGGCCTATGGCTACACCTTC

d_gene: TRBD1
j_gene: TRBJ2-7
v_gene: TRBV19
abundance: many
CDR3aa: CASSAAGTGIPYEQYF
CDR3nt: TGTGCCAGTAGTGCCGCCGGGACAGGGATCCCCTACGAGCAGTACTTC

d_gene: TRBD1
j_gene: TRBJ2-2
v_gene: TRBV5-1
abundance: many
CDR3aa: CASTTALGTANTGELFF
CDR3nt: TGCGCCAGCACTACGGCCCTGGGGACAGCGAACACCGGGGAGCTGTTTTTT

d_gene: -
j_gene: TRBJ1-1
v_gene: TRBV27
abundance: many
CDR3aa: CASKTGPNTEAFF
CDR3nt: TGTGCCAGTAAAACAGGTCCGAACACTGAAGCTTTCTTT

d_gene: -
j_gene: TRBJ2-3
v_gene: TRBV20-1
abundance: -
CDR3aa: CSATDGQYSTDTQYF
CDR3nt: TGCAGTGCCACGGATGGGCAGTACAGCACAGATACGCAGTATTTT